These T cell receptor beta chains were read from a single sample in a study of PD-1 blockade in classical Hodgkin lymphoma. The assay was immunoSEQ multiplex PCR, and TCRdb's table has in-frame clones only and misses some. The top ten hold about a sixth of the sample, which has roughly 86,000 clones, around 80% seen once. The sequences come from peripheral blood mononuclear cells (PBMCs), collected before the fourth cycle of nivolumab. The receptors derive from a human donor with classical Hodgkin lymphoma. The CDR3 runs from the conserved cysteine through the conserved F or W. A D gene is named only where the DNA matches it firmly. Where a row states a size, it is once, few, many or the class of an expanded clone; other rows omit it.

V gene: TRBV18; J gene: TRBJ1-2; D gene: TRBD1; clone size: -; CDR3 protein: CASSPPRGQGVENYGYTF; CDR3 DNA: TGTGCCAGCTCACCACCGAGAGGACAGGGGGTGGAGAACTATGGCTACACCTTC
V gene: TRBV28; J gene: TRBJ2-1; D gene: TRBD2; clone size: few; CDR3 protein: CASSSLLADSYNEQFF; CDR3 DNA: TGTGCCAGCAGTTCCTTACTAGCGGACTCCTACAATGAGCAGTTCTTC
V gene: TRBV6-5; J gene: TRBJ2-5; D gene: TRBD2; clone size: -; CDR3 protein: CASSYSGAGAGETQYF; CDR3 DNA: TGTGCCAGCAGTTACTCGGGAGCGGGAGCGGGGGAGACCCAGTACTTC
V gene: TRBV4-1; J gene: TRBJ1-5; D gene: -; clone size: few; CDR3 protein: CASSQDSQYNQPQHF; CDR3 DNA: TGCGCCAGCAGCCAAGATTCACAGTACAATCAGCCCCAGCATTTT
V gene: TRBV29-1; J gene: TRBJ2-2; D gene: TRBD1; clone size: once; CDR3 protein: CSAGQVTGELFF; CDR3 DNA: TGCAGCGCCGGACAGGTGACCGGGGAGCTGTTTTTT
V gene: TRBV5-1; J gene: TRBJ2-5; D gene: TRBD2; clone size: once; CDR3 protein: CASAAPSGSPQETQYF; CDR3 DNA: TGCGCCAGCGCGGCGCCTAGCGGGAGTCCTCAAGAGACCCAGTACTTC
V gene: TRBV7-3; J gene: TRBJ2-1; D gene: TRBD2; clone size: few; CDR3 protein: CASSPSAGLAHYNEQFF; CDR3 DNA: TGTGCCAGCAGCCCATCCGCGGGACTAGCGCACTACAATGAGCAGTTCTTC
V gene: TRBV18; J gene: TRBJ1-2; D gene: -; clone size: -; CDR3 protein: CASSPSTGTAYGYTF; CDR3 DNA: TGTGCCAGCTCACCATCAACCGGGACCGCCTATGGCTACACCTTC
V gene: TRBV6-5; J gene: TRBJ1-5; D gene: -; clone size: -; CDR3 protein: CASSFPGNLNQPQHF; CDR3 DNA: TGTGCCAGCAGCTTCCCCGGGAACCTCAATCAGCCCCAGCATTTT
V gene: TRBV6-1; J gene: TRBJ2-7; D gene: -; clone size: -; CDR3 protein: CASSEASPWVSGYEQYF; CDR3 DNA: TGTGCCAGCAGTGAAGCGAGCCCCTGGGTCTCGGGGTACGAGCAGTACTTC
V gene: TRBV6-6; J gene: TRBJ1-4; D gene: -; clone size: -; CDR3 protein: CASLNPRGPNEKLFF; CDR3 DNA: TGTGCCAGCCTTAACCCCAGGGGTCCTAATGAAAAACTGTTTTTT
V gene: TRBV18; J gene: TRBJ1-1; D gene: -; clone size: -; CDR3 protein: CASSPPVSRGTEAFF; CDR3 DNA: TGTGCCAGCTCACCACCGGTCAGTCGGGGCACTGAAGCTTTCTTT
V gene: TRBV7-2; J gene: TRBJ1-5; D gene: -; clone size: -; CDR3 protein: CASSFGGTSNQPQHF; CDR3 DNA: TGTGCCAGCAGCTTTGGTGGCACTAGCAATCAGCCCCAGCATTTT
V gene: TRBV7-6; J gene: TRBJ1-3; D gene: -; clone size: few; CDR3 protein: CASSLLTGNPGNTIYF; CDR3 DNA: TGTGCCAGCAGCTTACTTACAGGGAACCCTGGAAACACCATATATTTT
V gene: TRBV27; J gene: TRBJ2-7; D gene: -; clone size: -; CDR3 protein: CASSFSGAFRGTYEQYF; CDR3 DNA: TGTGCCAGCAGTTTCTCGGGAGCTTTTAGGGGGACCTACGAGCAGTACTTC
V gene: TRBV2; J gene: TRBJ1-1; D gene: -; clone size: -; CDR3 protein: CASSLPGSSLPEAFF; CDR3 DNA: TGTGCCAGCAGTCTACCGGGTTCGAGTCTTCCTGAAGCTTTCTTT
V gene: TRBV10-1; J gene: TRBJ1-1; D gene: TRBD1; clone size: -; CDR3 protein: CASSRDRTAEAFF; CDR3 DNA: TGCGCCAGCAGCCGGGACAGGACCGCTGAAGCTTTCTTT
V gene: TRBV7-8; J gene: TRBJ1-5; D gene: -; clone size: -; CDR3 protein: CASSLEGGQGGLPQHF; CDR3 DNA: TGTGCCAGCAGCTTAGAGGGGGGACAAGGGGGTTTGCCCCAGCATTTT
V gene: TRBV7-9; J gene: TRBJ2-1; D gene: TRBD2; clone size: once; CDR3 protein: CARSGASGSGEQFF; CDR3 DNA: TGTGCCAGGTCGGGGGCTAGCGGGAGCGGGGAGCAGTTCTTC
V gene: TRBV6-1; J gene: TRBJ2-7; D gene: TRBD2; clone size: few; CDR3 protein: CASTLEGLAAYEQYF; CDR3 DNA: TGTGCCAGCACCCTCGAGGGGCTAGCGGCCTACGAGCAGTACTTC
V gene: TRBV2; J gene: TRBJ1-5; D gene: TRBD1; clone size: -; CDR3 protein: CASLGQGAFQPQHF; CDR3 DNA: TGTGCCAGCCTCGGACAGGGGGCTTTTCAGCCCCAGCATTTT
V gene: TRBV7-2; J gene: TRBJ2-7; D gene: TRBD1; clone size: -; CDR3 protein: CASSYLTGGISEQYF; CDR3 DNA: TGTGCCAGCAGCTACCTGACAGGGGGAATCTCCGAGCAGTACTTC
V gene: TRBV27; J gene: TRBJ2-7; D gene: TRBD2; clone size: -; CDR3 protein: CASSYGLVPYEQYF; CDR3 DNA: TGTGCCAGCAGTTACGGACTAGTGCCCTACGAGCAGTACTTC
V gene: TRBV9; J gene: TRBJ2-1; D gene: TRBD2; clone size: few; CDR3 protein: CASSVDPSGRGGYNEQFF; CDR3 DNA: TGTGCCAGCAGCGTAGACCCTAGCGGGAGAGGGGGATACAATGAGCAGTTCTTC
V gene: TRBV30; J gene: TRBJ2-7; D gene: -; clone size: -; CDR3 protein: CAWSALTRLGEQYF; CDR3 DNA: TGTGCCTGGAGTGCTTTGACACGTCTCGGCGAGCAGTACTTC
V gene: TRBV19; J gene: TRBJ2-7; D gene: TRBD2; clone size: -; CDR3 protein: CASTSGSEQYF; CDR3 DNA: TGTGCCAGTACTAGCGGGAGCGAGCAGTACTTC
V gene: TRBV10-3; J gene: TRBJ2-3; D gene: TRBD2; clone size: -; CDR3 protein: CATSAGGGGTDTQYF; CDR3 DNA: TGTGCCACCTCCGCGGGCGGGGGAGGCACAGATACGCAGTATTTT
V gene: TRBV10-3; J gene: TRBJ2-3; D gene: TRBD2; clone size: -; CDR3 protein: CAIRETSGSPDTQYF; CDR3 DNA: TGTGCCATCAGGGAGACTAGCGGGAGCCCGGATACGCAGTATTTT
V gene: TRBV7-9; J gene: TRBJ1-1; D gene: -; clone size: -; CDR3 protein: CASSLRGTGGTEAFF; CDR3 DNA: TGTGCCAGCAGCTTGCGGGGGACCGGCGGGACTGAAGCTTTCTTT
V gene: TRBV2; J gene: TRBJ1-3; D gene: -; clone size: -; CDR3 protein: CAGGVGASLGNTIYF; CDR3 DNA: TGTGCCGGCGGGGTGGGAGCCTCCCTTGGAAACACCATATATTTT
V gene: TRBV10-3; J gene: TRBJ1-1; D gene: TRBD1; clone size: -; CDR3 protein: CAISPGQGIAGEAFF; CDR3 DNA: TGTGCCATCAGCCCGGGACAGGGGATTGCCGGTGAAGCTTTCTTT
V gene: TRBV2; J gene: TRBJ1-5; D gene: TRBD1; clone size: -; CDR3 protein: CASSPQGASVPQHF; CDR3 DNA: TGTGCCAGCAGTCCCCAGGGGGCTTCGGTGCCCCAGCATTTT
V gene: TRBV14; J gene: TRBJ2-7; D gene: -; clone size: -; CDR3 protein: CASSQRLLYEQYF; CDR3 DNA: TGTGCCAGCAGCCAACGACTGCTCTACGAGCAGTACTTC
V gene: TRBV6-6; J gene: TRBJ1-2; D gene: -; clone size: -; CDR3 protein: CASSPGRALSGYTF; CDR3 DNA: TGTGCCAGCAGTCCCGGCAGGGCCTTAAGTGGCTACACCTTC
V gene: TRBV9; J gene: TRBJ2-3; D gene: TRBD2; clone size: few; CDR3 protein: CASSVGPAGATDTQYF; CDR3 DNA: TGTGCCAGCAGCGTAGGCCCAGCGGGAGCCACAGATACGCAGTATTTT
V gene: TRBV7-2; J gene: TRBJ1-1; D gene: -; clone size: -; CDR3 protein: CASSFSGVGGYTEAFF; CDR3 DNA: TGTGCCAGCAGCTTTTCGGGCGTCGGAGGGTACACTGAAGCTTTCTTT
V gene: TRBV30; J gene: TRBJ2-1; D gene: TRBD2; clone size: -; CDR3 protein: CAWTLIGGRVNEQFF; CDR3 DNA: TGTGCCTGGACCCTCATCGGCGGGAGAGTCAATGAGCAGTTCTTC
V gene: TRBV5-8; J gene: TRBJ2-4; D gene: -; clone size: -; CDR3 protein: CASSFTTPGDIQYF; CDR3 DNA: TGTGCCAGCAGCTTTACTACACCTGGGGACATTCAGTACTTC
V gene: TRBV28; J gene: TRBJ2-7; D gene: TRBD1; clone size: -; CDR3 protein: CASSLPGTGYEQYF; CDR3 DNA: TGTGCCAGCAGTTTACCGGGGACAGGCTACGAGCAGTACTTC
V gene: TRBV7-2; J gene: TRBJ1-2; D gene: TRBD1; clone size: -; CDR3 protein: CASSQPGGRSNYGYTF; CDR3 DNA: TGTGCCAGCAGCCAGCCAGGGGGAAGGAGCAACTATGGCTACACCTTC
V gene: TRBV30; J gene: TRBJ1-4; D gene: TRBD1; clone size: -; CDR3 protein: CAWSPGGTGSEKLFF; CDR3 DNA: TGTGCCTGGAGCCCCGGCGGGACAGGGTCTGAAAAACTGTTTTTT
V gene: TRBV6-6; J gene: TRBJ2-7; D gene: -; clone size: -; CDR3 protein: CASSRIQGGEQYF; CDR3 DNA: TGTGCCAGCAGTCGCATACAGGGTGGCGAGCAGTACTTC
V gene: TRBV9; J gene: TRBJ2-3; D gene: TRBD2; clone size: -; CDR3 protein: CASSPRLAATSRGDTQYF; CDR3 DNA: TGTGCCAGCAGCCCTCGACTAGCGGCGACCTCACGGGGAGATACGCAGTATTTT
V gene: TRBV6-1; J gene: TRBJ2-3; D gene: -; clone size: -; CDR3 protein: CASSEAGPQSTQYF; CDR3 DNA: TGTGCCAGCAGTGAAGCCGGCCCCCAGAGTACGCAGTATTTT
V gene: TRBV27; J gene: TRBJ2-1; D gene: -; clone size: -; CDR3 protein: CASSLSLRYSYNEQFF; CDR3 DNA: TGTGCCAGCAGTTTATCCTTGCGATACTCCTACAATGAGCAGTTCTTC
V gene: TRBV5-4; J gene: TRBJ2-7; D gene: TRBD2; clone size: -; CDR3 protein: CASSVELAGGPYEQYF; CDR3 DNA: TGTGCCAGCAGCGTTGAGCTAGCGGGAGGGCCCTACGAGCAGTACTTC
V gene: TRBV7-9; J gene: TRBJ2-5; D gene: -; clone size: -; CDR3 protein: CASSPIGRIVTQYF; CDR3 DNA: TGTGCCAGCAGCCCAATAGGGCGTATAGTGACCCAGTACTTC
V gene: TRBV28; J gene: TRBJ1-3; D gene: -; clone size: -; CDR3 protein: CASVGTSGNTIYF; CDR3 DNA: TGTGCCAGCGTGGGGACCTCTGGAAACACCATATATTTT
V gene: TRBV11-3; J gene: TRBJ2-2; D gene: -; clone size: -; CDR3 protein: CASSLASFGTPPGELFF; CDR3 DNA: TGTGCCAGCAGCTTGGCCTCTTTCGGGACTCCTCCCGGGGAGCTGTTTTTT
V gene: TRBV7-9; J gene: TRBJ1-1; D gene: -; clone size: few; CDR3 protein: CASSLASNEAFF; CDR3 DNA: TGTGCCAGCAGCTTAGCCAGCAACGAAGCTTTCTTT
V gene: TRBV19; J gene: TRBJ1-2; D gene: -; clone size: -; CDR3 protein: CASSMDRSSGYTF; CDR3 DNA: TGTGCCAGTAGTATGGACAGATCAAGCGGCTACACCTTC
V gene: TRBV21-1; J gene: TRBJ2-7; D gene: -; clone size: -; CDR3 protein: CASSSHGRDPEQYF; CDR3 DNA: TGTGCCAGCAGCTCTCACGGGCGGGACCCCGAGCAGTACTTC
V gene: TRBV5-1; J gene: TRBJ2-7; D gene: -; clone size: -; CDR3 protein: CASSLYDSKDEQYF; CDR3 DNA: TGCGCCAGCAGCTTGTACGACTCAAAAGACGAGCAGTACTTC
V gene: TRBV10-3; J gene: TRBJ2-3; D gene: TRBD1; clone size: -; CDR3 protein: CAISESQGARPDTQYF; CDR3 DNA: TGTGCCATCAGTGAGTCACAGGGGGCGCGACCAGATACGCAGTATTTT